The clone carrying this T cell receptor (beta chain) was recorded a few times. This CDR3 contains 14 residues. With 5 bases removed from V and 8 bases from J, the gap between germline ends came to 16 bases. Germline CDR1 reads SGHNT; CDR2 reads YENEEA. The table came from immunoSEQ multiplex PCR; TCRdb's copy has only in-frame clones and leaves some out. The sample carries 780,000 or so clones, roughly 72% recorded once. A split of CD4+ cells into CD45RA+ naive and CD45RA-negative memory subsets was performed. The data originate from a study of shared clonotypes between healthy human individuals. About the study: Per donor, CD8 memory used one plate, CD8 naive used two, CD4 memory used three and CD4 naive used three.

This TCR was sampled from a woman under 40 in good health. The specimen sequenced was memory CD4+ T cells sorted from blood. This sample's subset: CD45RA-negative fraction. The chain recombines TRBV11-3 with TRBJ2-1; a possible D gene is TRBD1 (5 bases). The CDR3 region has the DNA TGTGCCAGCAGCCCTAGGGGTAATAGGGATGAGCAGTTCTTC. Translation gives CASSPRGNRDEQFF.